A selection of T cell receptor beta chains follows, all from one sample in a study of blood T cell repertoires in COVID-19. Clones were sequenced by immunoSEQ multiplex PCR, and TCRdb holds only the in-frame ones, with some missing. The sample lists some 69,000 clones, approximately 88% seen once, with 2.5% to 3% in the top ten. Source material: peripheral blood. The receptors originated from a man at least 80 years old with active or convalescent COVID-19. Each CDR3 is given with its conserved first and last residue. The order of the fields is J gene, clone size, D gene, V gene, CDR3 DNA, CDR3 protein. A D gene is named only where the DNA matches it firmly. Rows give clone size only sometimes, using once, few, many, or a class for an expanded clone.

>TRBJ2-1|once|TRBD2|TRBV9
TGTGCCAGCAGCGTAAGGACTAGCGGTTACAATGAGCAGTTCTTC
CASSVRTSGYNEQFF
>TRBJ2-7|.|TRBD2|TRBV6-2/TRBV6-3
TGTGCCAGCAGTTACTCGATCACTAGCGGGAGGGCCTACGAGCAGTACTTC
CASSYSITSGRAYEQYF
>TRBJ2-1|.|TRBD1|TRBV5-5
TGTGCCAGCAGCCAAGGACAGGGGGCATACAATGAGCAGTTCTTC
CASSQGQGAYNEQFF
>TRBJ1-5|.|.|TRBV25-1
TGTGCCAGCAGTGAGGCAGGCCGCAATCAGCCCCAGCATTTT
CASSEAGRNQPQHF
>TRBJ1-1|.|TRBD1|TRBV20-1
TGCAGTGCTAGACACAGGGGTGAAGCTTTCTTT
CSARHRGEAFF
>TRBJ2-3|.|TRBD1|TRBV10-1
TGCGCCAGCAATCGCCAGGGGGCGGCAGATACGCAGTATTTT
CASNRQGAADTQYF
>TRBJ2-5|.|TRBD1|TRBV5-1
TGCGCCAGCAGCTTGGCAGGGGGCCAAGAGACCCAGTACTTC
CASSLAGGQETQYF
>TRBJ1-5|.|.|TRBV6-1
TGTGCCAGCAGTGAATGGCGGGTAAGCGGCAATCAGCCCCAGCATTTT
CASSEWRVSGNQPQHF
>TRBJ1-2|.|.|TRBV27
TGTGCCAGCAGGCCAGGGGCGGGCTATGGCTACACCTTC
CASRPGAGYGYTF
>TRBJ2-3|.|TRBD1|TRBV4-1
TGCGCCAGCGGAAAAGGGACAGCCACAGATACGCAGTATTTT
CASGKGTATDTQYF
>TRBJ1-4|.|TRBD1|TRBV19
TGTGCCAGTCAGAACCGGGACAGTTGGGGGACAACTAATGAAAAACTGTTTTTT
CASQNRDSWGTTNEKLFF
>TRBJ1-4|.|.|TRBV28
TGTGCCAGCAGTTTTGGCGGCGTCAGTAACGAAAAACTGTTTTTT
CASSFGGVSNEKLFF
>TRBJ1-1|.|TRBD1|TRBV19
TGTGCCAGTAGTAAAGGACAGGGCGGTTTGGCTTTCTTT
CASSKGQGGLAFF
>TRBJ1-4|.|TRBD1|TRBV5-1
TGCGCCAGCAGCTTGGGACAGGGACCTGAAAAACTGTTTTTT
CASSLGQGPEKLFF
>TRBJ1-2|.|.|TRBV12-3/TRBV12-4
TGTGCCAGCAGTAGACAGATTAACTATGGCTACACCTTC
CASSRQINYGYTF
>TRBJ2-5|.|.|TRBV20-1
TGCAGTGCTAGAGATCGGGAGACCCAGTACTTC
CSARDRETQYF
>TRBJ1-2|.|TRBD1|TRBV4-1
TGCGCCAGCAGCCAAGGCCTGGACAGGGACCTGCTTGGCTACACCTTC
CASSQGLDRDLLGYTF
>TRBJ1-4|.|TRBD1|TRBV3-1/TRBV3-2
TGTGCCAGCAGCCGAGGACCGGGACAGCCAACTAATGAAAAACTGTTTTTT
CASSRGPGQPTNEKLFF
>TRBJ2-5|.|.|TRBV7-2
TGTGCCAGCAGCCAATCGGGGAAGGGAATGGAGACCCAGTACTTC
CASSQSGKGMETQYF
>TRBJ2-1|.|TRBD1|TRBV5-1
TGCGCCAGCAGCACCCAGACAGGGAATTACTACAATGAGCAGTTCTTC
CASSTQTGNYYNEQFF
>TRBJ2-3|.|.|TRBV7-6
TGTGCCAGCAGCCCTGACCCGGGAAGCACAGATACGCAGTATTTT
CASSPDPGSTDTQYF
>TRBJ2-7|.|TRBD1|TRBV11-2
TGTGCCAGCAGCTTAGATGGACAGGGATTTAACGAGCAGTACTTC
CASSLDGQGFNEQYF
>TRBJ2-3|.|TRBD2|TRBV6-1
TGTGCCAGCAGTGAATCCCGGGGGGTAGCAGATACGCAGTATTTT
CASSESRGVADTQYF